This TCR beta chain was obtained from a study of T cells in localized non-small cell lung cancer. Findings and caveats of the study: In adjacent lung, a median roughly 60 of the top 100 tumor clones were found. Of the tissues analyzed, uninvolved adjacent lung showed maximal T cell clonality, greater than tumor.

Trimming removed 2 bases from V and 0 bases from J, with 11 bases in between. Germline V gene lookup returns CDR1 SGDLS and CDR2 YYNGEE. The CDR3 has 15 amino acids. In its sample, this clone was seen a few times. Antigen: not known. Generated by immunoSEQ multiplex PCR, the TCRdb table keeps only in-frame clones and is missing some. The table lists tens of thousands of clones, 65% to 85% of them singletons. The source was peripheral blood, collected before any cancer treatment. This sequence originates from a female donor at least 60 years old with stage I lung adenocarcinoma. The V call is TRBV9, the J call TRBJ1-1; no reliable D call. The chain's CDR3 is CASSVGDGMNTEAFF. CDR3 nucleotide sequence: TGTGCCAGCAGCGTCGGAGATGGGATGAACACTGAAGCTTTCTTT.